The clone carrying this TCR beta chain showed up just a few times. The antigen is unknown. V was pared by 4 bases and J by 6 bases, with 4 bases of the junction left unmatched. CDR1 SGHRS and CDR2 YFSETQ come from the germline V gene. CDR3 size: 14 residues. Based on CD45RO/CCR7/CD25/CD127/CD95/CD27, CD4+ regulatory, stem cell-like memory, naive and central memory cells were sorted. The sample originates from a study of beta chain features in type 1 diabetes. In the study overall: No age, gender or cell yield differences were seen between patients and healthy donors. Study conclusions and caveats: Insertions at VDJ junctions were less frequent in type 1 diabetes patients. These patients also deleted more nucleotides at the same junctions.

Every isolated RNA sample was fully reverse transcribed, so sequencing captured expressed TCRB transcripts. Roughly 3.6 million reads were obtained on average from naive, central memory and regulatory T cell samples. TCRdb's copy holds only in-frame clones and misses some; the assay was immunoSEQ multiplex PCR. This repertoire shows over 120,000 clones, about a tenth found once; its top ten account for 0.68%. The chain uses TRBV5-1 and TRBJ2-1, with 10 bases aligning to TRBD1. Sequencing input: central memory CD4+ T cells from blood. The origin of this receptor is a man aged 18 to 30 in good health. CDR3 amino acids: CASSTGQGRNEQFF. The CDR3, as DNA: TGCGCCAGCAGCACGGGACAGGGGCGCAATGAGCAGTTCTTC.